Described below is a single TCR beta chain sequence and its context. The antigen remains unidentified. As defined, naive CD8 cells were CD45RO-negative and positively selected for CCR7, with terminally differentiated effector memory CD45RA+ cells excluded. This sample was taken from a study of shared clonotypes between healthy human individuals. Study summary: Used for every donor were three CD4 naive, three CD4 memory, two CD8 naive and one CD8 memory plate.

Genomic DNA from each subset was divided evenly over several immunoSEQ plates. Data came from immunoSEQ multiplex PCR; TCRdb stores just in-frame clones and leaves some out. The sample has under 700,000 clones; 85% to 95% are singletons. Study-wide findings and caveats: Unshared clonotypes carried lower generation probabilities than those common to all four donors.

The CDR3 is 13 amino acids. V was trimmed by 0 bases and J by 5 bases, leaving 8 bases between them. From germline, CDR1 is SGHNT and CDR2 YYREEE (reference sequence). This receptor was obtained from a woman younger than 45 in good health. Source material: naive CD8+ T cells sorted from blood. The genes are TRBV5-4 and TRBJ2-5; D not certain. The CDR3 loop is CASSLAERETQYF. CDR3 nucleotide sequence: TGTGCCAGCAGCTTGGCTGAAAGGGAGACCCAGTACTTC.